A selection of T cell receptor beta chains follows, all from one sample in a study of T cell responses to AZD1222 COVID-19 vaccine. The assay was immunoSEQ multiplex PCR, and TCRdb's table has in-frame clones only and misses some. The sample records under 200,000 clones, roughly 94% being singletons. Here the sequenced sample was peripheral blood, taken on day 0 of AZD1222 vaccination. The receptors stem from an adult in good health. Both conserved end residues are part of each CDR3. D genes are given only for firm matches. Expanded clones are given a class, and other clones once, few, many or no size at all.

-	TRBV6-5	TRBJ2-7	TRBD1	CASSYSGTGGVNEQYF	TGTGCCAGCAGTTACTCCGGGACAGGGGGCGTGAACGAGCAGTACTTC
-	TRBV11-1	TRBJ1-6	-	CASSLEGIMNSPLHF	TGTGCCAGCAGCTTAGAGGGCATCATGAATTCACCCCTCCACTTT
few	TRBV11-2	TRBJ2-7	TRBD2	CASSYGTSVYEQYF	TGTGCCAGCAGCTACGGGACTAGCGTCTACGAGCAGTACTTC
-	TRBV10-2	TRBJ1-1	TRBD1	CASSQGTGREAFF	TGCGCCAGCAGCCAAGGGACAGGTAGGGAAGCTTTCTTT
-	TRBV5-1	TRBJ1-1	TRBD1	CASSLTGDTEAFF	TGCGCCAGCAGTCTGACAGGGGACACTGAAGCTTTCTTT
-	TRBV4-2	TRBJ2-7	TRBD2	CASSQAREGQSYEQYF	TGTGCCAGCAGCCAAGCGCGGGAGGGCCAATCCTACGAGCAGTACTTC
-	TRBV19	TRBJ1-5	-	CASSIDRGVGNQPQHF	TGTGCCAGTAGTATAGATCGGGGGGTCGGCAATCAGCCCCAGCATTTT
-	TRBV30	TRBJ1-5	-	CALSYGRSNQPQHF	TGTGCCTTGTCGTACGGTCGGAGCAATCAGCCCCAGCATTTT
-	TRBV4-1	TRBJ2-1	-	CASSQEGASGGNEQFF	TGCGCCAGCAGCCAAGAGGGGGCTAGCGGCGGCAATGAGCAGTTCTTC
-	TRBV7-9	TRBJ2-1	-	CASSVYGEIDEQFF	TGTGCCAGCAGCGTTTACGGGGAAATAGATGAGCAGTTCTTC
-	TRBV29-1	TRBJ2-5	-	CSVEDSKETQYF	TGCAGCGTTGAAGACTCCAAAGAGACCCAGTACTTC
-	TRBV7-3	TRBJ2-3	-	CASSPSYSQTTDTQYF	TGTGCCAGCAGCCCTTCGTACTCGCAGACTACAGATACGCAGTATTTT
-	TRBV10-3	TRBJ1-2	-	CAISEFQGYTF	TGTGCCATCAGTGAGTTCCAAGGCTACACCTTC
once	TRBV6-5	TRBJ1-2	-	CASSYSTEGHYGYTF	TGTGCCAGCAGTTACTCGACGGAAGGGCACTATGGCTACACCTTC
-	TRBV27	TRBJ2-6	-	CASSTPTASGANVLTF	TGTGCCAGCAGTACCCCGACAGCTTCTGGGGCCAACGTCCTGACTTTC
-	TRBV3-1/TRBV3-2	TRBJ1-5	-	CASSQDLVVPNQPQHF	TGTGCCAGCAGCCAAGATCTGGTGGTCCCCAATCAGCCCCAGCATTTT
-	TRBV4-1	TRBJ2-7	-	CASSQPAGGGNEQYF	TGCGCCAGCAGCCAACCGGCAGGGGGGGGAAACGAGCAGTACTTC
-	TRBV28	TRBJ1-1	-	CASTRGEGTEAFF	TGTGCCAGCACTAGGGGAGAAGGAACTGAAGCTTTCTTT
-	TRBV3-1/TRBV3-2	TRBJ1-1	-	CASSLSTGGSTEAFF	TGTGCCAGCAGCCTATCGACGGGGGGAAGCACTGAAGCTTTCTTT
-	TRBV7-9	TRBJ1-5	TRBD1	CASSLGQKNQPQHF	TGTGCCAGCAGCTTGGGACAGAAAAATCAGCCCCAGCATTTT
-	TRBV11-2	TRBJ1-2	-	CASSLDGGVDGYTF	TGTGCCAGCAGCTTAGATGGGGGGGTAGATGGCTACACCTTC
-	TRBV5-4	TRBJ2-7	TRBD2	CASSWGTSGAYEQYF	TGTGCCAGCAGCTGGGGGACTAGCGGGGCCTACGAGCAGTACTTC
-	TRBV19	TRBJ1-3	TRBD1	CASIPGGTGIRSGNTIYF	TGTGCCAGTATCCCCGGGGGGACAGGAATTCGTTCTGGAAACACCATATATTTT
-	TRBV5-4	TRBJ1-1	TRBD1	CASRIRQGNTEAFF	TGTGCCAGCCGCATTAGACAGGGAAACACTGAAGCTTTCTTT
-	TRBV28	TRBJ1-5	TRBD1	CASRPQGASNQPQHF	TGTGCCAGCAGACCTCAGGGGGCGAGCAATCAGCCCCAGCATTTT
-	TRBV27	TRBJ1-6	TRBD1	CASRPGQGVSPLHF	TGTGCCAGCAGACCGGGACAGGGGGTCTCACCCCTCCACTTT
few	TRBV4-1	TRBJ1-2	TRBD1	CASSQGGLRGNSEGYTF	TGCGCCAGCAGCCAAGGGGGGCTCAGGGGGAATTCGGAAGGCTACACCTTC
-	TRBV5-1	TRBJ1-2	-	CASSLQDSNYGYTF	TGCGCCAGCAGCTTGCAGGACTCCAACTATGGCTACACCTTC
-	TRBV5-1	TRBJ2-4	TRBD1	CASSLHPYLQGEFENIQYF	TGCGCCAGCAGCTTGCACCCATACTTACAGGGGGAGTTTGAAAACATTCAGTACTTC
-	TRBV5-4	TRBJ2-7	TRBD1	CASSLEGTGSYEQYF	TGTGCCAGCAGCTTGGAGGGGACAGGGAGCTACGAGCAGTACTTC
-	TRBV6-5	TRBJ2-5	TRBD1	CASRPGTGVGETQYF	TGTGCCAGCAGGCCCGGGACAGGGGTGGGGGAGACCCAGTACTTC